This T cell receptor (beta chain) was recorded in a study of T cell repertoires in cytomegalovirus infection. Study in general: Through public TCR beta signatures, both CMV infection and matching HLA type were indicated. Study-wide results and caveats: Public TCR beta family frequency separated CMV-and-HLA carriers, including in an independent cohort. Dominating the ex vivo response were HLA-C-restricted CMV-specific TCR beta clonotypes.

About this clonotype: Its target is not known.

V lost 6 bases and J 2 bases, leaving 11 bases between the germline ends. CDR3 length: 13 residues. Germline V gives CDR1 MNHEY, CDR2 SMNVEV (reference sequence). MiXCR, run by TCRdb on the reads, gives a single entry per CDR3 protein. The table shows a few hundred thousand distinct CDR3 sequences, with 26% occurring only once. This sequence joins TRBV27 and TRBJ2-7; D call uncertain. This clonotype was obtained from a human donor in good health (CMV status not recorded). Some clones in this sample may be carry-over from other donors' samples. The specimen was PBMCs. In DNA form, the CDR3 reads TGTGCCAGCAGCCCACAGAACACCTACGAGCAGTACGTC. Translating it yields CASSPQNTYEQYV.